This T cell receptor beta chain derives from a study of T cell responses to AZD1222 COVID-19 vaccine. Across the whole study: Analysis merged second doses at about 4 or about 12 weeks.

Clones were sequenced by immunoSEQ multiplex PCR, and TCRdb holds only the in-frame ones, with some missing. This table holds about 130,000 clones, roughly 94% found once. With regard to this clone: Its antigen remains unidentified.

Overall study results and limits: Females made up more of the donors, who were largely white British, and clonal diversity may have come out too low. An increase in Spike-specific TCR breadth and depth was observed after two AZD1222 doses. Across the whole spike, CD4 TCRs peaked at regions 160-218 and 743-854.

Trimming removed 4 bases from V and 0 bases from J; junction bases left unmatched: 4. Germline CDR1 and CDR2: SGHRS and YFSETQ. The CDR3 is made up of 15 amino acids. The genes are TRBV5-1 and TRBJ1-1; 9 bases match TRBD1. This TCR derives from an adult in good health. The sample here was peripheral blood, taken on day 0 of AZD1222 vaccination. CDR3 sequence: CASSVTGGVNTEAFF. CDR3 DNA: TGCGCCAGCAGCGTTACAGGGGGCGTGAACACTGAAGCTTTCTTT.